The 18 T cell receptor beta chains presented below share a single source sample, sequenced in a study of blood T cell repertoires in COVID-19. The assay was immunoSEQ multiplex PCR, and TCRdb's table has in-frame clones only and misses some. The data contain roughly 170,000 clones, approximately 77% of them singletons. Sequencing was carried out using PBMCs or T cells enriched from blood (not recorded which). The receptor set was obtained from a man aged 60-69 years who had recovered from COVID-19.

V usage is TRBV10-3 and J usage is TRBJ1-5; no clear D. The CDR3 is 14 residues long. CDR1 is ENHRY and CDR2 is SYGVKD in the germline V gene. V lost 3 bases to trimming and J lost 7 bases, with 13 bases between them. CDR3 sequence reads: CAISEGQAGQPQHF. The CDR3 nucleotides read TGTGCCATCAGTGAAGGGCAGGCGGGGCAGCCCCAGCATTTT.

This clone has only a few counts. The chain links TRBV6-5 to TRBJ2-5, with a weak D call TRBD1 (5 bases). Looked up from germline, CDR1 is MNHEY and CDR2 is SVGAGI. The CDR3 covers 13 residues. V was clipped by 0 bases and J by 5 bases, with 7 bases between them. The CDR3 nucleotides are TGTGCCAGCAGTTACTCAGGGGTTGAGACCCAGTACTTC. Translation gives CASSYSGVETQYF.

The chain is built from TRBV29-1 and TRBJ1-3, with D uncertain. The CDR3 runs to 13 residues. Germline values: CDR1 SQVTM, CDR2 ANQGSEA. With 4 bases removed from V and 2 bases from J, the gap between germline ends came to 9 bases. CDR3 residues: CSVVREAGNTIYF. The CDR3 nucleotides read TGCAGCGTTGTCCGGGAAGCTGGAAACACCATATATTTT.

The table lists this clone with a count of one. The chain links TRBV27 to TRBJ1-3; 12 bases are shared with TRBD1. CDR3 length equals 18 residues. CDR1 and CDR2 from the germline V gene are MNHEY and SMNVEV (reference sequence). V shed 1 base and J 8 bases; nucleotides not matched to a gene: 12. The CDR3 here is CASSLFRDRGLGRDTIYF. The CDR3 DNA is TGTGCCAGCAGTTTATTCCGGGACAGGGGGCTTGGTAGAGACACCATATATTTT.

The chain combines TRBV4-1 with TRBJ2-1, with 15 bases matching TRBD2. Germline V lookup: CDR1 MGHRA, CDR2 YSYEKL. This CDR3 comprises 15 residues. The J segment lost 9 bases and the V segment lost 3 bases, leaving 3 bases of the junction unmatched. This chain's CDR3 is CASSHGLAGGLEQFF. CDR3 DNA sequence: TGCGCCAGCAGCCACGGACTAGCGGGAGGGCTTGAGCAGTTCTTC.

V is TRBV5-5 and J is TRBJ1-5; the D gene is possibly TRBD1 (6 bases). CDR1 and CDR2 from the germline V gene are SGHKS and YYEKEE (reference sequence). The CDR3 has 15 amino acids. The ends were cut back, 2 bases at V and 0 bases at J, with 9 bases in the middle. This chain's CDR3 is CASSFAGDSNQPQHF. Written as DNA, the CDR3 is TGTGCCAGCAGCTTTGCAGGGGATAGCAATCAGCCCCAGCATTTT.

J is TRBJ2-1 and V is TRBV11-3, with no clear D. CDR3 length equals 15 residues. CDR1 is SGHNT and CDR2 is YENEEA in the germline V gene. The germline V and J ends were trimmed by 1 base and 5 bases, with 12 bases remaining between them. CDR3 sequence: CASSLASLRDNEQFF. Written as DNA, the CDR3 is TGTGCCAGCAGCTTAGCGTCCTTAAGAGACAATGAGCAGTTCTTC.

To note about this clone: This sample also contains other DNA sequences that code for the same CDR3. The chain recombines TRBV5-1 with TRBJ2-7, with 9 bases fitting TRBD2. The CDR3 is made up of 14 amino acids. CDR1 is SGHRS and CDR2 is YFSETQ in the germline V gene. Unmatched junction bases numbered 4, after V lost 4 bases and J lost 2 bases. CDR3 loop: CASSPTSGTYEQYF. As DNA, the CDR3 is TGCGCCAGCAGCCCGACTAGCGGAACCTACGAGCAGTACTTC.

The chain links TRBV2 to TRBJ1-2, with 9 nucleotides matching TRBD1. V lost 7 bases, J lost 4 bases, and 7 bases stayed unmatched. Germline-derived CDR1 and CDR2 are SNHLY and FYNNEI. There are 14 residues in the CDR3. The CDR3 reads CASTLDRGAYGYTF. The DNA of the CDR3 is TGTGCCAGCACCCTGGACAGGGGAGCCTATGGCTACACCTTC.

This chain uses TRBV19 with TRBJ2-1; 10 positions agree with TRBD1. This CDR3 has 15 residues. Germline CDR1 and CDR2: LNHDA and SQIVND (reference sequence). Unmatched junction bases numbered 1, after V lost 1 base and J lost 4 bases. The CDR3 sequence: CASSIVGQGYNEQFF. The CDR3 bases are TGTGCCAGTAGTATAGTGGGACAGGGGTACAATGAGCAGTTCTTC.

The chain's CDR3 is CASSQEFRIRANVLTF. The CDR3 bases are TGTGCCAGCAGCCAAGAGTTCAGGATAAGGGCCAACGTCCTGACTTTC. The V call is TRBV3-1 (or the pseudogene TRBV3-2), the J call TRBJ2-6, with D unresolved. From germline, CDR1 is LGHDT and CDR2 YNNKEL (reference sequence). Trimming removed 0 bases at V and 5 bases at J, with 11 bases between. This CDR3 is 16 amino acids long.

The chain couples TRBV24-1 to TRBJ2-6, with 10 bases that match TRBD1. CDR3 length equals 19 residues. V shed 7 bases and J 0 bases; nucleotides not matched to a gene: 11. Germline CDR1 KGHDR, CDR2 SFDVKD. CDR3 amino acids: CATSPVGTGVPSGANVLTF. The CDR3 DNA reads TGTGCCACCAGCCCGGTTGGGACAGGGGTCCCCTCTGGGGCCAACGTCCTGACTTTC.

The chain couples TRBV24-1 to TRBJ2-3, with D tentatively TRBD1 (6 bases). Germline CDR1 reads KGHDR; CDR2 reads SFDVKD. The CDR3 has 16 residues. Trimming pared 4 bases from V and 4 bases from J, leaving 17 bases between. The CDR3 region is CATSEPGHTTPDTQYF. CDR3 in DNA: TGTGCCACCAGTGAACCGGGACACACGACCCCAGATACGCAGTATTTT.

The chain couples TRBV7-3 to TRBJ2-5, with a weak D call TRBD2 (6 bases). Trimming left V 4 bases short and J 1 base short, with 16 bases between. The V gene's germline CDR1 is SGHTA and CDR2 FQGTGA. The CDR3 loop spans 16 amino acids. CDR3 residues: CASSSSGQELQETQYF. The CDR3 DNA reads TGTGCCAGCAGCTCGAGCGGGCAAGAGCTCCAAGAGACCCAGTACTTC.

This sequence joins TRBV5-1 and TRBJ2-5, with TRBD2 matching over 8 bases. Germline CDR1 and CDR2: SGHRS and YFSETQ. The CDR3 length is 17 residues. V dropped 2 bases and J dropped 1; count of bases not matched to a gene: 10. The CDR3 loop reads CASSFQSRTSIQETQYF. In DNA form, the CDR3 reads TGCGCCAGCAGCTTTCAATCTCGGACTAGCATCCAAGAGACCCAGTACTTC. Filled out from reference TRBV5-1 and TRBJ2-5, the complete variable domain reads KAGVTQTPRYLIKTRGQQVTLSCSPISGHRSVSWYQQTPGQGLQFLFEYFSETQRNKGNFPGRFSGRQFSNSRSEMNVSTLELGDSALYLCASSFQSRTSIQETQYFGPGTRLLVL.

DNA for the CDR3: TGTGCCAGCAGCCCCGGAGGCGTGAACACTGAAGCTTTCTTT. Encoded protein: CASSPGGVNTEAFF. V is TRBV11-3 and J is TRBJ1-1, with D unclear. CDR3 length: 14 residues. Germline-derived CDR1 and CDR2 are SGHNT and YENEEA. Trimming shortened V by 5 bases and J by 0 bases, and 10 bases separated the two germline ends. Full variable domain (rest looked up from reference TRBV11-3 and TRBJ1-1): EAGVVQSPRYKIIEKKQPVAFWCNPISGHNTLYWYLQNLGQGPELLIRYENEEAVDDSQLPKDRFSAERLKGVDSTLKIQPAELGDSAVYLCASSPGGVNTEAFFGQGTRLTVV.

The gene calls are TRBV19 and TRBJ2-2, with D possibly TRBD2 on 5 matching bases. Trimming shortened V by 4 bases and J by 7 bases, and 19 bases separated the two germline ends. The CDR3 spans 16 residues. Germline V CDR1 and CDR2: LNHDA, SQIVND (reference sequence). The CDR3 DNA sequence: TGTGCCAGTAGTAGCACTCCGGGGAAAGGAGGCGGGGAGCTGTTTTTT. Translated: CASSSTPGKGGGELFF.

V usage is TRBV5-4 and J usage is TRBJ2-7; 8 nucleotides align to TRBD2. The length of the CDR3 is 15 residues. In germline, CDR1 is SGHNT, CDR2 YYREEE (reference sequence). Trimming took 4 bases from V and 2 from J; bases not matched to a gene: 8. DNA for the CDR3: TGTGCCAGCAGCCGACCCATAGCGGGAACCTACGAGCAGTACTTC. This gives the protein CASSRPIAGTYEQYF.